The 19 T cell receptor beta chains presented below share a single source sample, sequenced in a study of CD4+ T cells in melanoma. Sequencing used immunoSEQ multiplex PCR; TCRdb keeps in-frame clones, though not all of them. The sample includes 140,000 or so clones, 85% to 95% of them seen just once. These receptors were collected from a human donor with melanoma.

This chain links TRBV7-3 with TRBJ2-3; D perhaps matches TRBD1 (5 bases). The CDR3 covers 14 residues. The V gene's germline CDR1 is SGHTA and CDR2 FQGTGA. Trimming left V 2 bases short and J 2 bases short, with 8 bases between. This chain's CDR3 is CASSLQGHTDTQYF. The CDR3 coding sequence is TGTGCCAGCAGCTTACAGGGCCACACAGATACGCAGTATTTT.

The V and J genes are TRBV4-1 and TRBJ2-5; maybe TRBD1 (5 bases). The CDR3 covers 14 residues. The germline gives CDR1 MGHRA, CDR2 YSYEKL. The V end lost 0 bases, the J end lost 1 base, and 6 bases lay between the germline ends. CDR3 nucleotide sequence: TGCGCCAGCAGCCAAGAGCAGGGCCAAGAGACCCAGTACTTC. Its protein is CASSQEQGQETQYF.

The rearrangement links TRBV25-1 to TRBJ2-3; no definite D call. Germline CDR1 MGHDK, CDR2 SYGVNS. The CDR3 contains 12 residues. V gave up 4 bases and J gave up 1 base, with 3 bases separating them. The CDR3 spells CASSAGTDTQYF. CDR3 DNA: TGTGCCAGCAGTGCGGGCACAGATACGCAGTATTTT. Complete variable domain (other parts from reference TRBV25-1 and TRBJ2-3): EADIYQTPRYLVIGTGKKITLECSQTMGHDKMYWYQQDPGMELHLIHYSYGVNSTEKGDLSSESTVSRIRTEHFPLTLESARPSHTSQYLCASSAGTDTQYFGPGTRLTVL.

This rearrangement joins TRBV2 to TRBJ2-5; D unresolved. Germline V gene lookup returns CDR1 SNHLY and CDR2 FYNNEI. CDR3 length: 13 residues. With 6 bases removed from V and 1 base from J, the gap between germline ends came to 9 bases. CDR3 protein: CASRGFSQETQYF. The CDR3 DNA sequence: TGTGCCAGCAGGGGGTTTAGCCAAGAGACCCAGTACTTC.

The J gene is TRBJ2-5, the V gene TRBV7-9; D may be TRBD1 or TRBD2 (5 bases each). The V gene lost 3 bases and the J gene lost 5 bases, with 19 bases spanning the gap. The CDR3 runs 16 residues. In germline, CDR1 is SEHNR, CDR2 FQNEAQ (reference sequence). CDR3 DNA sequence: TGTGCCAGCAGCTTTACCGGGACCTCATTTTCGGAGACCCAGTACTTC. Translated: CASSFTGTSFSETQYF.

The chain is built from TRBV25-1 and TRBJ2-5, with 12 bases fitting TRBD2. There are 16 residues in the CDR3. Germline CDR1 is MGHDK and CDR2 is SYGVNS. V shed 4 bases and J 5 bases; nucleotides not matched to a gene: 8. The CDR3 is CASSVGTSGGLETQYF. The CDR3 DNA sequence: TGTGCCAGCAGTGTAGGAACTAGCGGGGGGTTGGAGACCCAGTACTTC.

In its sample, this clone was seen a few times. V gene TRBV19 combines with J gene TRBJ1-5, with a weak D call TRBD1 (5 bases). V was trimmed by 6 bases and J by 4 bases, leaving 13 bases between them. The CDR3 consists of 14 residues. Looked up from germline, CDR1 is LNHDA and CDR2 is SQIVND (reference sequence). The CDR3 DNA is TGTGCCAGTAGCAGGGATCTGGGAAATCAGCCCCAGCATTTT. It specifies CASSRDLGNQPQHF.

This clone came up once. The chain combines TRBV7-8 with TRBJ1-2; D uncertain. Trimming cost V 1 base and J 3 bases, with 6 bases left between them. CDR3 length equals 13 residues. CDR1 and CDR2 (germline): SGHVS, FQNEAQ. The CDR3 region is CASSLVVYYGYTF. CDR3 nucleotide sequence: TGTGCCAGCAGCTTAGTGGTGTACTATGGCTACACCTTC. Full variable domain (remainder filled in from reference TRBV7-8 and TRBJ1-2): GAGVSQSPRYKVAKRGQDVALRCDPISGHVSLFWYQQALGQGPEFLTYFQNEAQLDKSGLPSDRFFAERPEGSVSTLKIQRTQQEDSAVYLCASSLVVYYGYTFGSGTRLTVV.

This clone has more than one count but fewer than ten. The chain combines TRBV11-2 with TRBJ2-4, with TRBD1 identical over 7 bases. With 1 base clipped from V and 6 bases from J, the junction kept 3 bases outside the gene matches. The CDR3 has 14 residues. Germline lookup yields CDR1 SGHAT and CDR2 FQNNGV. The CDR3: CASSLGDRLNIQYF. The CDR3 bases are TGTGCCAGCAGCTTAGGGGACAGATTAAACATTCAGTACTTC.

This chain connects TRBV6-5 to TRBJ2-2; 7 nucleotides line up with TRBD1. Per germline, CDR1 MNHEY and CDR2 SVGAGI. This CDR3 region has 15 residues. With 7 bases clipped from V and 0 bases from J, the junction kept 5 bases outside the gene matches. CDR3 in amino acids: CASTKGTANTGELFF. DNA of the CDR3: TGTGCCAGCACCAAGGGGACAGCGAACACCGGGGAGCTGTTTTTT.

The chain employs TRBV10-3 and TRBJ1-3; D might be TRBD1 (5 bases). This CDR3 is 16 amino acids long. Trimming took 3 bases from V and 4 from J, leaving 16 bases between them. The germline gives CDR1 ENHRY, CDR2 SYGVKD. The CDR3 sequence is CAISDGGTVAGNTIYF. The CDR3 nucleotides are TGTGCCATCAGTGATGGGGGGACCGTCGCGGGAAACACCATATATTTT.

In its sample, this clone was seen once. This rearrangement joins TRBV5-1 to TRBJ1-1; 7 positions agree with TRBD1. From germline, CDR1 is SGHRS and CDR2 YFSETQ. CDR3 length equals 14 residues. With V trimmed by 1 base and J by 5 bases, 5 bases remained unmatched. This CDR3 is CASSLQGGQTEAFF. Written as DNA, the CDR3 is TGCGCCAGCAGCTTGCAAGGGGGCCAGACTGAAGCTTTCTTT.

This sequence joins TRBV29-1 and TRBJ1-1; D gene uncertain. V was cut by 6 bases and J by 5 bases, with 10 bases left in between. The germline V gene encodes CDR1 SQVTM and CDR2 ANQGSEA. The CDR3 length is 11 residues. CDR3 protein: CSVRTGTEAFF. The CDR3 nucleotides read TGCAGCGTCCGGACCGGGACTGAAGCTTTCTTT.

The chain recombines TRBV5-1 with TRBJ2-7; TRBD1 agrees at 8 bases. Per germline, CDR1 SGHRS and CDR2 YFSETQ. Trimming took 0 bases from V and 1 from J; bases not matched to a gene: 6. The CDR3 spans 16 residues. CDR3 region: CASSLEMGTGSYEQYF. As DNA, the CDR3 is TGCGCCAGCAGCTTGGAAATGGGGACAGGTTCCTACGAGCAGTACTTC.

The V and J genes are TRBV30 and TRBJ1-6, with 7 bases aligning to TRBD1. V was clipped by 8 bases and J by 0 bases; unmatched bases: 7. Per germline, CDR1 GTSNPN and CDR2 SVGIG (reference sequence). CDR3 length: 15 amino acids. This CDR3 reads CAGTGASSYNSPLHF. Written as DNA, the CDR3 is TGTGCCGGCACAGGGGCAAGCTCCTATAATTCACCCCTCCACTTT.

The V and J genes are TRBV5-1 and TRBJ2-3; TRBD2 matches at 9 bases. The CDR3 spans 15 residues. V lost 0 bases to trimming and J lost 6 bases; unmatched junction nucleotides: 5. Germline values: CDR1 SGHRS, CDR2 YFSETQ. The CDR3 DNA reads as TGCGCCAGCAGCTTGGTTCTAGCGGGGTCCGATACGCAGTATTTT. Residues: CASSLVLAGSDTQYF. Filled out from reference TRBV5-1 and TRBJ2-3, the complete variable domain reads KAGVTQTPRYLIKTRGQQVTLSCSPISGHRSVSWYQQTPGQGLQFLFEYFSETQRNKGNFPGRFSGRQFSNSRSEMNVSTLELGDSALYLCASSLVLAGSDTQYFGPGTRLTVL.

This chain links TRBV9 with TRBJ2-3; perhaps TRBD1 as D (5 bases). The CDR3 spans 14 residues. CDR1 is SGDLS, CDR2 YYNGEE, per germline. V gave up 3 bases and J gave up 6 bases, with 14 bases separating them. CDR3 DNA: TGTGCCAGCAGCGGTGTGGGTGGGGCGGATACGCAGTATTTT. Protein sequence: CASSGVGGADTQYF.

The gene calls are TRBV5-4 and TRBJ1-5, with unresolved D. CDR3 size: 15 residues. From germline, CDR1 is SGHNT and CDR2 YYREEE (reference sequence). V shed 6 bases and J shed 1 base, with 14 bases lying between them. CDR3 region: CASTLLAGSNQPQHF. CDR3 DNA: TGTGCCAGCACCCTCTTGGCGGGGAGCAATCAGCCCCAGCATTTT.

This rearrangement joins TRBV5-4 to TRBJ2-3; a possible D gene is TRBD2 (7 bases). There are 15 residues in the CDR3. Per the germline V gene, CDR1 is SGHNT and CDR2 is YYREEE (reference sequence). Trimming took 4 bases from V and 1 from J, leaving 13 bases between them. The CDR3 here is CASSEGGPRTDTQYF. In nucleotides, the CDR3 is TGTGCCAGCAGCGAGGGGGGGCCCCGCACAGATACGCAGTATTTT.